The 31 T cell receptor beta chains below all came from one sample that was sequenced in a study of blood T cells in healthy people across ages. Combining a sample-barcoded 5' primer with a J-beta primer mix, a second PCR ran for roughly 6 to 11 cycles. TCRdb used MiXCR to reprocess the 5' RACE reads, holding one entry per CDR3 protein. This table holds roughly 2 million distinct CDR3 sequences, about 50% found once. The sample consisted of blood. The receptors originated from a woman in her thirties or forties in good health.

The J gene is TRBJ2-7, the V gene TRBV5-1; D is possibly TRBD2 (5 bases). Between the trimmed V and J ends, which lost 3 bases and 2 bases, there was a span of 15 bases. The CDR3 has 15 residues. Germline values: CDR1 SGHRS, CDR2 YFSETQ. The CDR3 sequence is CASSSPDRGAYEQYF. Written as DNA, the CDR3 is TGCGCCAGCAGCTCCCCCGACCGGGGAGCCTACGAGCAGTACTTC.

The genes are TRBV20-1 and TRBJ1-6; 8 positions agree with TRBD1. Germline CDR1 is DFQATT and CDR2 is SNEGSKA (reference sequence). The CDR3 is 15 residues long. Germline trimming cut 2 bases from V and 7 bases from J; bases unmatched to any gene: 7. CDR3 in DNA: TGCAGTGCTAGAAATGGGGACAGGCAAAATTCACCCCTCCACTTT. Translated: CSARNGDRQNSPLHF.

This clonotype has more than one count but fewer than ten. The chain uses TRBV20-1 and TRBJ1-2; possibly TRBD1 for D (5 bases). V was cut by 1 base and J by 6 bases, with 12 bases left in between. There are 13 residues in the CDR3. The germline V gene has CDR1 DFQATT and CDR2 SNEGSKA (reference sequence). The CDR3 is CSARAGPGDGYTF. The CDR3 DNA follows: TGCAGTGCTAGAGCCGGCCCGGGGGATGGCTACACCTTC.

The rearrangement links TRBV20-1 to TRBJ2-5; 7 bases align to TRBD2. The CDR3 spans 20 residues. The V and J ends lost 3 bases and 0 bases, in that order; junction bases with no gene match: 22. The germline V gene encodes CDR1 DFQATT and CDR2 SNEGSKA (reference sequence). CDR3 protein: CSARRKAGTPLVYNQETQYF. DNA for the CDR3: TGCAGTGCTAGGCGGAAAGCGGGGACGCCCTTGGTATATAACCAAGAGACCCAGTACTTC.

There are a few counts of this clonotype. The CDR3 coding sequence is TGCGCCAGCAGCTCCCAGGACAGAGACCAAGAGACCCAGTACTTC. Protein sequence: CASSSQDRDQETQYF. The chain carries TRBV5-1 and TRBJ2-5; possible D gene TRBD1, 6 bases. V lost 3 bases and J 0 bases, leaving 12 bases between the germline ends. This CDR3 comprises 15 residues. Germline assignment: CDR1 SGHRS and CDR2 YFSETQ.

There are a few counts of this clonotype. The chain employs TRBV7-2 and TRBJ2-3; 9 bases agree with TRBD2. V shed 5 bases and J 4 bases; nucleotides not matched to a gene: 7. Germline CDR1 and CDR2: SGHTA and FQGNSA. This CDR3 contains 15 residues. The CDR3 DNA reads TGTGCCAGCAGCCCTCTAGCGGGGTTAGCAGATACGCAGTATTTT. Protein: CASSPLAGLADTQYF.

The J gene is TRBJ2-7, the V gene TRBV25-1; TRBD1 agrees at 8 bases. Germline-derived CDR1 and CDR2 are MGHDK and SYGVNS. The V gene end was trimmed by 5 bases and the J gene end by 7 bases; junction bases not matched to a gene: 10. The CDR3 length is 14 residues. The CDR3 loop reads CASSPRGLYNEQYF. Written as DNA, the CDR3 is TGTGCCAGCAGTCCCAGGGGGCTGTACAATGAGCAGTACTTC.

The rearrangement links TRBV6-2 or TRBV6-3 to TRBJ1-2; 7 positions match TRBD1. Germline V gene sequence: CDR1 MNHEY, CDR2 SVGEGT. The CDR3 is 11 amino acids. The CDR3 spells CRQGRNYGYTF. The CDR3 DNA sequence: TGTCGACAGGGCAGGAACTATGGCTACACCTTC.

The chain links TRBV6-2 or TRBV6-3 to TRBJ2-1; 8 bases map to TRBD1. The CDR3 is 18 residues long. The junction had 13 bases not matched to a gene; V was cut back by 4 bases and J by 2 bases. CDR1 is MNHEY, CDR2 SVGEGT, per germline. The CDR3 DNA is TGTGCCAGCAGTTCCACACATTCCGGGACAGGTACCTACAATGAGCAGTTCTTC. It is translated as CASSSTHSGTGTYNEQFF.

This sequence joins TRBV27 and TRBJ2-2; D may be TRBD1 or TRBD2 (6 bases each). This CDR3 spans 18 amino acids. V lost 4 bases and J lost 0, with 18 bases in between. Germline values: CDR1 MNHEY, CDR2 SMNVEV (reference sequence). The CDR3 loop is CASSSRGALKANTGELFF. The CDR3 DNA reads TGTGCCAGCAGTTCAAGGGGGGCTCTGAAGGCGAACACCGGGGAGCTGTTTTTT.

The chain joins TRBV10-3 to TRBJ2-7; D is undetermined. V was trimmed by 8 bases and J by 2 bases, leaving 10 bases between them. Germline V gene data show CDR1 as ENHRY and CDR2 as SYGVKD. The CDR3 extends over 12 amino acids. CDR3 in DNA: TGTGCCATCCAGATGGAGACCTACGAGCAGTACTTC. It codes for CAIQMETYEQYF.

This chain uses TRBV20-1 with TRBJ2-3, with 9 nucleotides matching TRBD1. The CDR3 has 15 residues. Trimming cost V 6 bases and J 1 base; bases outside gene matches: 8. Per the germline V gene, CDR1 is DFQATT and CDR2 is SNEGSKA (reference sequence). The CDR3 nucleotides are TGCAGTGCCCTGGCGGGGGACAGGGGCACAGATACGCAGTATTTT. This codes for CSALAGDRGTDTQYF.

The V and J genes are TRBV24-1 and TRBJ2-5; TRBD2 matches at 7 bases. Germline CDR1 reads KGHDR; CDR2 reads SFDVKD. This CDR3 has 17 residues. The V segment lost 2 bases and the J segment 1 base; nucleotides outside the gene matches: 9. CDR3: CATSDSTGRFPQETQYF. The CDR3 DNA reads TGTGCCACCAGTGATTCTACCGGGAGGTTCCCCCAAGAGACCCAGTACTTC.

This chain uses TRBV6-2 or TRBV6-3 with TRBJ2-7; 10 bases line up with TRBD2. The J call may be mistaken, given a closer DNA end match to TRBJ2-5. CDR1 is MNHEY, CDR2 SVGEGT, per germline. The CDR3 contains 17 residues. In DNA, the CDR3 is TGTGCCAGCAGCCAATGGAAAGCGGGGGGGCCTCCTGAGACCCAGTACTTC. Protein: CASSQWKAGGPPETQYF.

CDR3 residues: CASSPGQAPSYEQYF. CDR3 sequence (DNA): TGTGCCAGCAGCCCAGGACAGGCCCCCTCCTACGAGCAGTACTTC. The gene calls are TRBV6-5 and TRBJ2-7; TRBD1 agrees at 7 bases. The CDR3 is 15 amino acids. Germline values: CDR1 MNHEY, CDR2 SVGAGI. V was clipped by 6 bases and J by 0 bases; unmatched bases: 8.

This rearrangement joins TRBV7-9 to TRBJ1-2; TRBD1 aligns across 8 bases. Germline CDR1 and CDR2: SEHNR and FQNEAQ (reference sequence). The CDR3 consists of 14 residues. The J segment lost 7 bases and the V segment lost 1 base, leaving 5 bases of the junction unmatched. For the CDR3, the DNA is TGTGCCAGCAGCTTAGGGACAGGGACTAGTGGCTACACCTTC. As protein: CASSLGTGTSGYTF.

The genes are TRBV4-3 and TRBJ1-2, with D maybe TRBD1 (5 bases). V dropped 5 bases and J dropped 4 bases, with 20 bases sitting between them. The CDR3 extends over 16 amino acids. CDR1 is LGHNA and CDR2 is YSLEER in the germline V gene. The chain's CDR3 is CASSSSRQLEFYGYTF. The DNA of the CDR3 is TGCGCCAGCAGCTCATCCCGACAGTTAGAATTCTATGGCTACACCTTC.

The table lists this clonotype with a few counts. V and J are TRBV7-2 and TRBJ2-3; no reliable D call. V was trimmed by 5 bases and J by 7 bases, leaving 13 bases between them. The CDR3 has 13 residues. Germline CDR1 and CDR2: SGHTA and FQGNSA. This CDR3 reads CASSVTSTNTQYF. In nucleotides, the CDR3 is TGTGCCAGCAGCGTAACCTCGACGAATACGCAGTATTTT.

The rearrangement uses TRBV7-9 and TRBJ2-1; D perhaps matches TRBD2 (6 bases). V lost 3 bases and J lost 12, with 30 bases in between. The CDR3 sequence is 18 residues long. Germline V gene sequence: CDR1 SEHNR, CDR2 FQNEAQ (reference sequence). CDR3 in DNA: TGTGCCAGCAGCTTCGGGACTCACACGAACCCATGGACGAGAGGGCAGTTCTTC. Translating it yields CASSFGTHTNPWTRGQFF.

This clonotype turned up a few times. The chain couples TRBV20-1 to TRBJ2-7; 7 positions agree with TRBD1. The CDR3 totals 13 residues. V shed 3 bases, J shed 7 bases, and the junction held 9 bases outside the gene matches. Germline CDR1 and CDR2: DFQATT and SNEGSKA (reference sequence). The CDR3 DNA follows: TGCAGTGCTAGGAAACAGGGGCTCCGGGAGCAGTACTTC. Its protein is CSARKQGLREQYF.

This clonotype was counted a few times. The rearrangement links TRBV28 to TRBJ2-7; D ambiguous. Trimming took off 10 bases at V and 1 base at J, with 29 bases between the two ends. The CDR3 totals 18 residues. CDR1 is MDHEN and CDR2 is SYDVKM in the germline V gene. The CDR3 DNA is TGTGCCACCATAACATCGGGCTCCTTCCTACGGTCTTCCTACGAGCAGTACTTC. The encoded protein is CATITSGSFLRSSYEQYF.

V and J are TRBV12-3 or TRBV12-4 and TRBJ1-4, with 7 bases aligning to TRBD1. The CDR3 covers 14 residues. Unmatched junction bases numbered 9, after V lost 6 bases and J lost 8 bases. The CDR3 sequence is CASRGDSEGEKLFF. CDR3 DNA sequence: TGTGCCAGCAGAGGGGACAGCGAAGGCGAAAAACTGTTTTTT.

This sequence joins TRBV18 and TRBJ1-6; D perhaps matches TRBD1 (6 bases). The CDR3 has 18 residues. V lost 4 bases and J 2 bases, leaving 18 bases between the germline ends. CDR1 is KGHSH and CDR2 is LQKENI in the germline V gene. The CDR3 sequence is CASSRTRDTYAYNSPLHF. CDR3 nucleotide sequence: TGTGCCAGCTCACGGACCCGGGACACGTATGCCTATAATTCACCCCTCCACTTT. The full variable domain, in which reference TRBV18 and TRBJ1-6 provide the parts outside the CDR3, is NAGVMQNPRHLVRRRGQEARLRCSPMKGHSHVYWYRQLPEEGLKFMVYLQKENIIDESGMPKERFSAEFPKEGPSILRIQQVVRGDSAAYFCASSRTRDTYAYNSPLHFGNGTRLTVT.

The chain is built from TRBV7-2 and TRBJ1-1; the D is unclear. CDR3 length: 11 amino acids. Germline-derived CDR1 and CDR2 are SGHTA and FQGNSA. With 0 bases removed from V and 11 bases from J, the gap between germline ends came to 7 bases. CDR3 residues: CASSLAGMAFF. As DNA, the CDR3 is TGTGCCAGCAGCTTAGCCGGTATGGCTTTCTTT.

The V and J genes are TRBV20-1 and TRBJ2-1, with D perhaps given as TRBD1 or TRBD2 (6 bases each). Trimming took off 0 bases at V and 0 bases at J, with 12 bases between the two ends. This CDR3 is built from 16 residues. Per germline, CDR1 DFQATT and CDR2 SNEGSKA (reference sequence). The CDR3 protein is CSARDRGDPSYNEQFF. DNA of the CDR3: TGCAGTGCTAGAGATAGGGGGGACCCCTCCTACAATGAGCAGTTCTTC.

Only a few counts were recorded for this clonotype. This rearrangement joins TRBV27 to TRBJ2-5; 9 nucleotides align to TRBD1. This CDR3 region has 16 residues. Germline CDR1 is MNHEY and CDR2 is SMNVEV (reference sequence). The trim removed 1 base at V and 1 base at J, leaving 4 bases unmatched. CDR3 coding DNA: TGTGCCAGCAGTTTATACGGGACAGGGACCCAAGAGACCCAGTACTTC. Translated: CASSLYGTGTQETQYF.

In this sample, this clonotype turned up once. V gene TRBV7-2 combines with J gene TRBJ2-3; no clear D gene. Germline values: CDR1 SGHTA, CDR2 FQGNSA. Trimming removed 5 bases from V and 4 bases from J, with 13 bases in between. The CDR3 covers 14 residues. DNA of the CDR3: TGTGCCAGCAGCCGCAGGACGGAGTCAGATACGCAGTATTTT. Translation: CASSRRTESDTQYF.

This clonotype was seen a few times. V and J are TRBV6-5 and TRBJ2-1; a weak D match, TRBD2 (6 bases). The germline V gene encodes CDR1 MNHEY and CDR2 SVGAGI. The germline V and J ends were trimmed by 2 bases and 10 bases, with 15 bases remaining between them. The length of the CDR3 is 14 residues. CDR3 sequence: CASSYGGVGGEQFF. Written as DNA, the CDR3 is TGTGCCAGCAGTTACGGAGGGGTTGGTGGGGAGCAGTTCTTC.

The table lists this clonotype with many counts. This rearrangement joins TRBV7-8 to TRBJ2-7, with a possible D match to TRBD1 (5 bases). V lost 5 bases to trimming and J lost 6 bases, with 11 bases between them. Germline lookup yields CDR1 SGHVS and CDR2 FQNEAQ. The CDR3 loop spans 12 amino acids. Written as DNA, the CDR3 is TGTGCCAGCAGCAAAGTGGGGCTCGAGCAGTACTTC. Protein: CASSKVGLEQYF.

The CDR3: CASSSTPWGQFF. Here the CDR3 DNA reads TGTGCCAGCAGTTCGACACCCTGGGGGCAGTTCTTC. The V call is TRBV6-2 or TRBV6-3, the J call TRBJ2-1; D not resolved. Germline V gene sequence: CDR1 MNHEY, CDR2 SVGEGT. The CDR3 consists of 12 residues. Trimming took 4 bases from V and 12 from J, leaving 13 bases between them.

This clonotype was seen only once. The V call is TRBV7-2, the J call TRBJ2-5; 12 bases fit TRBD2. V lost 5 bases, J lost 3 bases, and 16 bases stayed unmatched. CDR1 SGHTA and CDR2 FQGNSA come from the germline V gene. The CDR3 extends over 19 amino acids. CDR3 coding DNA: TGTGCCAGCAGCCCTAAGAATCTAGCGGGGGGGCGCGGGAAAGAGACCCAGTACTTC. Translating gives CASSPKNLAGGRGKETQYF. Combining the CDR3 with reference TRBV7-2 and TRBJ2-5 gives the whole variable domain GAGVSQSPSNKVTEKGKDVELRCDPISGHTALYWYRQSLGQGLEFLIYFQGNSAPDKSGLPSDRFSAERTGGSVSTLTIQRTQQEDSAVYLCASSPKNLAGGRGKETQYFGPGTRLLVL.